Listed below are T cell receptor beta chains from one sample, sequenced in a study of blood T cell repertoires in COVID-19. This table comes from immunoSEQ multiplex PCR, and its TCRdb copy is limited to in-frame clones, with some not included. This sample has under 85,000 clones; roughly 80% occur once, and the top ten carry about 14%. The sample was peripheral blood. Receptors originate from a middle-aged man with COVID-19, enrolled during active disease. The CDR3 runs from the conserved cysteine through the conserved F or W. The D gene is left open where the match is weak. Not all rows give a size; the values are once, few, many and, for expanded clones, a class.

size,V,J,D,CDR3,DNA
once,TRBV6-4,TRBJ2-1,NA,CASSDVGGPSIEQFF,TGTGCCAGCAGTGACGTCGGGGGGCCATCCATTGAGCAGTTCTTC
NA,TRBV6-6,TRBJ2-5,TRBD2,CASSRGGETQYF,TGTGCCAGCAGCCGCGGGGGAGAGACCCAGTACTTC
NA,TRBV30,TRBJ2-5,TRBD1,CAGSTGVGETQYF,TGTGCCGGAAGTACAGGGGTAGGGGAGACCCAGTACTTC
NA,TRBV19,TRBJ1-2,TRBD1,CASSIGWTGIYGYTF,TGTGCCAGTAGTATAGGTTGGACAGGAATCTATGGCTACACCTTC
NA,TRBV6-5,TRBJ1-5,TRBD1,CASSSGQGGNQPQHF,TGTGCCAGCAGTTCGGGACAGGGGGGGAATCAGCCCCAGCATTTT
NA,TRBV5-4,TRBJ1-2,NA,CASSPDINYGYTF,TGTGCCAGCAGCCCTGACATCAACTATGGCTACACCTTC
NA,TRBV28,TRBJ2-1,NA,CASRFRGGLSNEQFF,TGTGCCAGCAGATTTAGAGGCGGGTTGTCCAATGAGCAGTTCTTC
NA,TRBV5-4,TRBJ1-6,TRBD1,CASSDPGQNNSPLHF,TGTGCCAGCAGCGACCCGGGACAGAATAATTCACCCCTCCACTTT
NA,TRBV4-1,TRBJ2-1,TRBD1,CASSQPTGDPNNEQFF,TGCGCCAGCAGCCAACCGACAGGGGACCCTAACAATGAGCAGTTCTTC
NA,TRBV23-1,TRBJ1-5,TRBD1,CASTTVGTGGLATNQPQHF,TGCGCCAGCACCACGGTCGGGACAGGGGGTTTAGCGACTAATCAGCCCCAGCATTTT
NA,TRBV10-3,TRBJ1-2,TRBD1,CAISESGDRDLNYGYTF,TGTGCCATCAGTGAGAGCGGAGACAGGGACCTTAACTATGGCTACACCTTC
NA,TRBV6-2/TRBV6-3,TRBJ2-7,TRBD2,CASSYPQGLAGPTRAHEQYF,TGTGCCAGCAGTTACCCTCAGGGACTAGCGGGGCCCACCAGGGCCCACGAGCAGTACTTC
once,TRBV9,TRBJ1-3,TRBD1,CASSPGTGGIGNTIYF,TGTGCCAGCAGCCCAGGGACAGGGGGCATTGGAAACACCATATATTTT
NA,TRBV5-4,TRBJ2-3,NA,CASSSARTLGGGTDTQYF,TGTGCCAGCAGCTCCGCCCGGACTCTGGGTGGTGGCACAGATACGCAGTATTTT
NA,TRBV5-1,TRBJ2-2,NA,CASSSNRATGELFF,TGCGCCAGCAGCTCAAACAGGGCTACCGGGGAGCTGTTTTTT
NA,TRBV5-1,TRBJ2-5,NA,CASSFQQETQYF,TGCGCCAGCAGCTTCCAGCAAGAGACCCAGTACTTC